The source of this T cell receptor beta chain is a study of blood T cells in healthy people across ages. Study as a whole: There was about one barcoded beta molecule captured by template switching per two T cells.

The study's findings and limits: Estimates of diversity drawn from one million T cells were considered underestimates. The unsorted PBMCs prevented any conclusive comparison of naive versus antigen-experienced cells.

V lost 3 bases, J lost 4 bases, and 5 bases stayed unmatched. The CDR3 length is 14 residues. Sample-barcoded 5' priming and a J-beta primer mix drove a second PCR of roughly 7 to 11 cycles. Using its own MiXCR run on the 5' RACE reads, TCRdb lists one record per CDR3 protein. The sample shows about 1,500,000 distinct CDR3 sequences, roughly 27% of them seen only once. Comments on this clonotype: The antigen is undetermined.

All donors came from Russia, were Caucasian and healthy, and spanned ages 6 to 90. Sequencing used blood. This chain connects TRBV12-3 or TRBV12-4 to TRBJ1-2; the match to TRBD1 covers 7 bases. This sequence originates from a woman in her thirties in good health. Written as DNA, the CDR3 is TGTGCCAGCAGTTTGGGGACAGACACCTATGGCTACACCTTC. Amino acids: CASSLGTDTYGYTF.